A single sample is the source of the 28 T cell receptor beta chains below, sequenced in a study of Graves' ophthalmopathy and Graves' hyperthyroidism. Amplification of TCR beta CDR3 regions used RNA transcripts. HTBI primers served in a first-round RT-PCR, which a second-round multiplex PCR followed. TCRdb processed the multiplex PCR reads anew with MiXCR; each CDR3 protein has one entry. The table shows about 340,000 distinct CDR3 sequences, with roughly 15% occurring only once. The sample taken for sequencing was peripheral blood. These receptors all stem from an adult man with Graves' ophthalmopathy.

This clonotype showed up many times. V is TRBV18 and J is TRBJ2-7; a weak D match, TRBD1 (5 bases). The germline V and J ends were trimmed by 3 bases and 0 bases, with 12 bases remaining between them. The CDR3 loop spans 15 amino acids. Germline V lookup: CDR1 KGHSH, CDR2 LQKENI. CDR3: CASSPQGAGSYEQYF. The CDR3 DNA follows: TGTGCCAGCTCACCGCAAGGGGCCGGCTCCTACGAGCAGTACTTC.

In this sample, this clonotype turned up many times. The chain recombines TRBV12-3 or TRBV12-4 with TRBJ1-6; 9 positions agree with TRBD1. The CDR3 covers 15 residues. After removal of 1 base from V and 7 bases from J, the junction contained 2 bases not matched to a gene. DNA for the CDR3: TGTGCCAGCAGTTTAGGGACAGGGGTGAATTCACCCCTCCACTTT. It is translated as CASSLGTGVNSPLHF.

This clonotype was detected many times. This sequence joins TRBV12-3 or TRBV12-4 and TRBJ1-2; D unresolved. Between the trimmed V and J ends, which lost 3 bases and 2 bases, there was a span of 10 bases. This CDR3 comprises 14 residues. This CDR3 reads CASSLSRLNYGYTF. DNA of the CDR3: TGTGCCAGCAGTTTGAGCAGACTAAACTATGGCTACACCTTC.

This clonotype came up many times. The chain joins TRBV4-2 to TRBJ1-2; 11 bases map to TRBD1. The V segment lost 3 bases and the J segment 3 bases; nucleotides outside the gene matches: 12. Germline CDR1 reads LGHNA; CDR2 reads YNFKEQ. This CDR3 region has 18 residues. For the CDR3, the DNA is TGTGCCAGCAGCCACAAGCCGGTCCGGGACAGGGGGGACTATGGCTACACCTTC. Encoded protein: CASSHKPVRDRGDYGYTF.

There are many counts of this clonotype. This chain joins TRBV6-5 and TRBJ1-1; 10 nucleotides match TRBD1. This CDR3 contains 16 residues. After removal of 2 bases from V and 5 bases from J, the junction contained 8 bases not matched to a gene. Looked up from germline, CDR1 is MNHEY and CDR2 is SVGAGI. The CDR3 nucleotides are TGTGCCAGCAGTTACGAGAGGACAGGGGGAGGTACTGAAGCTTTCTTT. It is translated as CASSYERTGGGTEAFF.

This clonotype was found many times. The rearrangement uses TRBV6-5 and TRBJ1-6; D remains unclear. The CDR3 extends over 17 amino acids. V gave up 2 bases and J gave up 0 bases, with 11 bases separating them. Germline loops: CDR1 MNHEY, CDR2 SVGAGI. DNA of the CDR3: TGTGCCAGCAGTTACGGACGCCTGAGCTCCTATAATTCACCCCTCCACTTT. Translation gives CASSYGRLSSYNSPLHF.

This clonotype has a count of ten or more. The rearrangement links TRBV6-5 to TRBJ2-2; D uncertain. CDR1 MNHEY and CDR2 SVGAGI come from the germline V gene. V dropped 2 bases and J dropped 5 bases, with 15 bases sitting between them. CDR3 size: 16 residues. The CDR3 protein is CASSYVAGPGTGELFF. The DNA for the CDR3 is TGTGCCAGCAGTTACGTCGCCGGACCTGGAACCGGGGAGCTGTTTTTT.

V and J are TRBV30 and TRBJ2-7; 7 nucleotides agree with TRBD2. With 4 bases clipped from V and 3 bases from J, the junction kept 3 bases outside the gene matches. The CDR3 is 12 amino acids. The germline CDR1 and CDR2 sequences are GTSNPN and SVGIG (reference sequence). DNA for the CDR3: TGTGCCTGGACTAGCGGAGGCTACGAGCAGTACTTC. It encodes CAWTSGGYEQYF.

This clonotype turned up a few times. The V call is TRBV6-1, the J call TRBJ1-2, with a weak D call TRBD1 (5 bases). Trimming took off 5 bases at V and 0 bases at J, with 16 bases between the two ends. The CDR3 is 16 amino acids. Germline CDR1 reads MNHNS; CDR2 reads SASEGT. The CDR3: CASSPLGRGTNYGYTF. Here the CDR3 DNA reads TGTGCCAGCAGTCCTCTGGGAAGGGGAACTAACTATGGCTACACCTTC.

This clonotype was seen at least ten times. V usage is TRBV6-5 and J usage is TRBJ2-7; perhaps TRBD1 as D (5 bases). The CDR3 extends over 16 amino acids. The germline V gene has CDR1 MNHEY and CDR2 SVGAGI. V was clipped by 4 bases and J by 1 base, with 17 bases between them. In DNA form, the CDR3 reads TGTGCCAGCAGTTCATCAGACAGAGGAATGTCCTACGAGCAGTACTTC. Translating it yields CASSSSDRGMSYEQYF.

There are many counts of this clonotype. The chain couples TRBV6-4 to TRBJ2-7; TRBD2 aligns across 13 bases. V dropped 6 bases and J dropped 4; count of bases not matched to a gene: 12. The CDR3 is made up of 17 amino acids. The germline gives CDR1 MRHNA, CDR2 SNTAGT. The CDR3 region has the DNA TGTGCCAGCAGAAGACTAGCGGGGGGCTCGACCACGTACGAGCAGTACTTC. Translated: CASRRLAGGSTTYEQYF.

J is TRBJ1-3 and V is TRBV6-5, with D perhaps TRBD1 (6 bases). V gave up 0 bases and J gave up 7 bases, with 10 bases separating them. CDR3 size: 14 residues. The germline gives CDR1 MNHEY, CDR2 SVGAGI. CDR3 protein: CASSYSNRVNTIYF. The CDR3 coding sequence is TGTGCCAGCAGTTACTCGAACAGGGTGAACACCATATATTTT.

Many counts were recorded for this clonotype. The chain uses TRBV11-1 and TRBJ2-2, with D hard to call. CDR1 and CDR2 from the germline V gene are SGHAT and FQDESV (reference sequence). This CDR3 is built from 16 residues. Between the trimmed V and J ends, which lost 4 bases and 0 bases, there was a span of 12 bases. Here the CDR3 DNA reads TGTGCCAGCAGCTCCCCCGGTAGAACGAACACCGGGGAGCTGTTTTTT. Translated, it gives CASSSPGRTNTGELFF. Full variable domain (missing parts from reference TRBV11-1 and TRBJ2-2): EAEVAQSPRYKITEKSQAVAFWCDPISGHATLYWYRQILGQGPELLVQFQDESVVDDSQLPKDRFSAERLKGVDSTLKIQPAELGDSAMYLCASSSPGRTNTGELFFGEGSRLTVL.

At least ten counts were recorded for this clonotype. The CDR3 spells CSGGGGLNTEAFF. CDR3 in DNA: TGCAGCGGGGGCGGGGGATTGAACACTGAAGCTTTCTTT. V gene TRBV29-1 combines with J gene TRBJ1-1; D might be TRBD1 (5 bases). The CDR3 loop spans 13 amino acids. Germline V gene lookup returns CDR1 SQVTM and CDR2 ANQGSEA. V shed 7 bases and J shed 0 bases, with 12 bases lying between them. The whole variable domain, filled in from reference TRBV29-1 and TRBJ1-1, reads SAVISQKPSRDICQRGTSLTIQCQVDSQVTMMFWYRQQPGQSLTLIATANQGSEATYESGFVIDKFPISRPNLTFSTLTVSNMSPEDSSIYLCSGGGGLNTEAFFGQGTRLTVV.

This clonotype was recorded at least ten times. The genes are TRBV30 and TRBJ1-5; 9 bases are shared with TRBD1. Germline CDR1 GTSNPN, CDR2 SVGIG (reference sequence). Trimming cost V 2 bases and J 4 bases; bases outside gene matches: 6. CDR3 size: 15 residues. DNA for the CDR3: TGTGCCTGGAGTAGGGGACAGGGAAAGAATCAGCCCCAGCATTTT. This encodes CAWSRGQGKNQPQHF.

This chain connects TRBV6-2 or TRBV6-3 to TRBJ1-5; D is unresolved. Germline CDR1 and CDR2: MNHEY and SVGEGT. V lost 6 bases to trimming and J lost 7 bases, with 16 bases between them. This CDR3 comprises 14 residues. Written as DNA, the CDR3 is TGTGCCAGCAGCCCTACAGAGAACGACCAGCCCCAGCATTTT. It yields the protein CASSPTENDQPQHF.

This clonotype was seen at least ten times. V and J are TRBV30 and TRBJ1-5; 7 bases match TRBD1. Unmatched junction bases numbered 6, after V lost 0 bases and J lost 4 bases. Germline CDR1 is GTSNPN and CDR2 is SVGIG (reference sequence). This CDR3 region has 15 residues. The CDR3 is CAWSVDRDGNQPQHF. In nucleotides, the CDR3 is TGTGCCTGGAGTGTTGACAGGGATGGAAATCAGCCCCAGCATTTT.

The sample holds many counts of this clonotype. The CDR3 nucleotides read TGCGCCAGCAGCTTGGCCGGAGGACAGGGCAATCAGCCCCAGCATTTT. Translation gives CASSLAGGQGNQPQHF. The chain employs TRBV5-1 and TRBJ1-5; 7 bases fit TRBD1. The CDR3 runs 16 residues. J gave up 2 bases and V 0 bases, and 5 bases lay outside the gene matches. Germline V gene data show CDR1 as SGHRS and CDR2 as YFSETQ.

This chain joins TRBV6-1 and TRBJ1-5, with D perhaps matching TRBD1 (5 bases). Germline V gives CDR1 MNHNS, CDR2 SASEGT. This CDR3 has 14 residues. Trimming shortened V by 2 bases and J by 7 bases, and 12 bases separated the two germline ends. CDR3 sequence: CASSEWGYWQPQHF. CDR3 bases: TGTGCCAGCAGTGAATGGGGGTATTGGCAGCCCCAGCATTTT.

This clonotype was observed many times. V is TRBV12-3 or TRBV12-4 and J is TRBJ2-7; D not resolved. Trimming stripped 2 bases from V and 6 bases from J, with 5 bases between. The CDR3 consists of 11 residues. CDR3 protein: CASSLIGEQYF. CDR3 in DNA: TGTGCCAGCAGTTTAATTGGCGAGCAGTACTTC.

This clonotype showed up many times. This sequence joins TRBV28 and TRBJ1-1; maybe TRBD1 (5 bases). Per the germline V gene, CDR1 is MDHEN and CDR2 is SYDVKM. This CDR3 region has 17 residues. V was shortened by 7 bases and J by 4 bases, with 25 bases between the two germline ends. CDR3 in DNA: TGTGCCAGCATCCCCCCGGGCAGGGCGAGGTTGGGCACTGAAGCTTTCTTT. This codes for CASIPPGRARLGTEAFF. Together with reference TRBV28 and TRBJ1-1, the CDR3 gives the full variable domain: DVKVTQSSRYLVKRTGEKVFLECVQDMDHENMFWYRQDPGLGLRLIYFSYDVKMKEKGDIPEGYSVSREKKERFSLILESASTNQTSMYLCASIPPGRARLGTEAFFGQGTRLTVV.

This clonotype was seen many times. CDR3 sequence: CASSLSALNQPQHF. The CDR3 DNA follows: TGTGCCAGCAGTTTAAGTGCTCTCAATCAGCCCCAGCATTTT. The chain is built from TRBV28 and TRBJ1-5; no firm D call. Germline-derived CDR1 and CDR2 are MDHEN and SYDVKM. This CDR3 region has 14 residues. V lost 2 bases and J 3 bases, leaving 8 bases between the germline ends.

This clonotype was counted many times. The chain has TRBV7-2 and TRBJ2-7; 7 nucleotides agree with TRBD1. The CDR3 runs 15 residues. The ends lost 5 bases at V and 1 base at J; junction bases unmatched: 8. Germline V gene sequence: CDR1 SGHTA, CDR2 FQGNSA. The CDR3 loop reads CASSRTGDLSYEQYF. The CDR3 DNA reads as TGTGCCAGCAGCCGGACAGGCGATCTATCCTACGAGCAGTACTTC.

This clonotype was observed at least ten times. This may arise from a read error, as a much more abundant clone is one base away. This sequence joins TRBV6-1 and TRBJ1-5; D might be TRBD1 (5 bases). Germline values: CDR1 MNHNS, CDR2 SASEGT. The CDR3 has 15 amino acids. The CDR3 sequence is CVSSDSGRINQPQHF. The CDR3 DNA reads as TGTGTCAGCAGTGATTCGGGACGAATCAATCAGCCCCAGCATTTT.

This clonotype was counted many times. The CDR3 nucleotides read TGCAGCGTTTCTCTACCGACAGACTCCTACGAGCAGTACTTC. It yields the protein CSVSLPTDSYEQYF. The chain links TRBV29-1 to TRBJ2-7, with D possibly being TRBD1 (5 bases). The germline CDR1 and CDR2 sequences are SQVTM and ANQGSEA. The V end lost 5 bases, the J end lost 0 bases, and 14 bases lay between the germline ends. This CDR3 has 14 residues.

At least ten counts were recorded for this clonotype. This chain uses TRBV12-3 or TRBV12-4 with TRBJ1-1; D gene unclear. The CDR3 has 13 residues. V was pared by 5 bases and J by 7 bases, with 14 bases between. The chain's CDR3 is CASSPTRQSEAFF. The CDR3 bases are TGTGCCAGCAGTCCAACCCGCCAGAGTGAAGCTTTCTTT.

This clonotype appeared many times. The chain carries TRBV28 and TRBJ2-7, with 8 bases lining up with TRBD2. The CDR3 covers 14 residues. The junction had 6 bases not matched to a gene; V was cut back by 2 bases and J by 6 bases. CDR1 and CDR2 from the germline V gene are MDHEN and SYDVKM. The CDR3 bases are TGTGCCAGCAGTTTACCGGGGGGGAAATTCGAGCAGTACTTC. Protein product: CASSLPGGKFEQYF.

The sample holds many counts of this clonotype. This rearrangement joins TRBV10-3 to TRBJ2-2; no definite D call. V was clipped by 7 bases and J by 1 base, with 1 base between them. CDR3 length: 11 amino acids. Looked up from germline, CDR1 is ENHRY and CDR2 is SYGVKD. The CDR3, as DNA: TGTGCCATCAAGAACACCGGGGAGCTGTTTTTT. Translating it yields CAIKNTGELFF.